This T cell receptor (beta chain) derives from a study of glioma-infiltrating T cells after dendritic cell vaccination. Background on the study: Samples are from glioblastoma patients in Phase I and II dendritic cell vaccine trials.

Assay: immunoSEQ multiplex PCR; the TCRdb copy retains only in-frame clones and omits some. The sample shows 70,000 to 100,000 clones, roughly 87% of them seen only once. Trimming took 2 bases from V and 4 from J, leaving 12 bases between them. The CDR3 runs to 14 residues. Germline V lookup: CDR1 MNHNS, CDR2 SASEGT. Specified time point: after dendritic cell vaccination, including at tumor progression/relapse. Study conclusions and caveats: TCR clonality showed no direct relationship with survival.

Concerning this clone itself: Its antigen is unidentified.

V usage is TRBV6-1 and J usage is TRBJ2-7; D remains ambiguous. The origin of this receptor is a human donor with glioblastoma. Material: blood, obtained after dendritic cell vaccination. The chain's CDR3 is CASSESNRVYEQYF. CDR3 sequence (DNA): TGTGCCAGCAGTGAAAGCAACAGAGTATACGAGCAGTACTTC.